A selection of T cell receptor beta chains follows, all from one sample in a study of blood T cell repertoires in COVID-19. Profiled with immunoSEQ multiplex PCR; TCRdb holds only in-frame clones, not every one. In the table there are 200,000 to 250,000 clones, approximately 80% of which are singletons. Input material: PBMCs or T cells enriched from blood (not recorded which). The receptors were sampled from a woman aged 50 to 60 with acute COVID-19. CDR3s include the opening cysteine and the closing phenylalanine or tryptophan. Each record gives: clone size, V gene, CDR3 protein. The size entry is marked missing in some rows and otherwise reads once, few, many or a size class.

.,TRBV27,CASSPPDGYTF
.,TRBV19,CASSATRGSGNTIYF
.,TRBV11-3,CASSLGGLNEKLFF
.,TRBV3-1/TRBV3-2,CASSQGAGLLGLHF
few,TRBV10-3,CAISAGLAPDTQYF
.,TRBV5-1,CASSYTENTEAFF
.,TRBV2,CASDREKLFF
.,TRBV7-2,CASSLITGFSNEKLFF
.,TRBV29-1,CSVVIRPGQGDTGELFF
.,TRBV18,CASSPPRDYEQYF
.,TRBV18,CASSPSLAGGTDTQYF
.,TRBV27,CASSSSLAARGQYF
.,TRBV5-5,CASSLSGTAIYNEQFF
.,TRBV7-2,CASSLKETGELFF
once,TRBV28,CASSWSWGNQPQHF
.,TRBV12-3/TRBV12-4,CASAKSYEQYF
.,TRBV5-1,CASRQGGDTDTQYF
.,TRBV21-1,CASSIEGGAQNTGELFF
.,TRBV11-3,CVSSFEPLSYEQYF